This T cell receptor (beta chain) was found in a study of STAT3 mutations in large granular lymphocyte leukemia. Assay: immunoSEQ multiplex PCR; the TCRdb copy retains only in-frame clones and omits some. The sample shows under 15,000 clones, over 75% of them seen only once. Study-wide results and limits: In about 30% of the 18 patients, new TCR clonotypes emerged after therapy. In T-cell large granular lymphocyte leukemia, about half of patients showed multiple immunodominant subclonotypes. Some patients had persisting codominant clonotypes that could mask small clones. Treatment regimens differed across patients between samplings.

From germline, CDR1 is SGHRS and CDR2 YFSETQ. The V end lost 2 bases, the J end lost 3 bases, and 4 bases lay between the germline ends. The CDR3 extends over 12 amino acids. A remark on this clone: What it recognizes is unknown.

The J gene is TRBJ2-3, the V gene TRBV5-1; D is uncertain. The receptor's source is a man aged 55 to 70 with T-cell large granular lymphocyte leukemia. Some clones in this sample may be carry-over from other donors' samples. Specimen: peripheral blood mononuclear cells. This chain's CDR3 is CASSLLTDTQYF. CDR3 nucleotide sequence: TGCGCCAGCAGCTTACTTACAGATACGCAGTATTTT.